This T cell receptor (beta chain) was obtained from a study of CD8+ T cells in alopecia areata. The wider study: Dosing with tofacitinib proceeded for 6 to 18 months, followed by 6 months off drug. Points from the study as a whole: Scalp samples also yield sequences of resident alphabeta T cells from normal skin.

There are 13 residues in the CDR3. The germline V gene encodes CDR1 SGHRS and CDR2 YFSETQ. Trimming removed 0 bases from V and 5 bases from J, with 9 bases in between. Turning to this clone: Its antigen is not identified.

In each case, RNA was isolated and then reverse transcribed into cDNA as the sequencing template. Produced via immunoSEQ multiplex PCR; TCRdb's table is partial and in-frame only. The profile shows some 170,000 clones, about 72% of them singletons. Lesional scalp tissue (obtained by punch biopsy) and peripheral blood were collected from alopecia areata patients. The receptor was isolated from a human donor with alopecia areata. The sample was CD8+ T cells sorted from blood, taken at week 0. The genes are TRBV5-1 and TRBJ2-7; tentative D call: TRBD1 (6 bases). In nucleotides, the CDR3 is TGCGCCAGCAGCTTGGGGGACATCAACGAGCAGTACTTC. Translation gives CASSLGDINEQYF.